Listed below are T cell receptor beta chains from one sample, sequenced in a study of blood T cell repertoires in COVID-19. Generated by immunoSEQ multiplex PCR, the TCRdb table keeps only in-frame clones and is missing some. Seen here are around 130,000 clones, around 87% observed once, and the top ten hold about 2.1%. Sequencing was carried out using peripheral blood. Every receptor here comes from a woman aged 50 to 60 with acute or convalescent COVID-19. Each CDR3 is given with its conserved first and last residue. The order of the fields is CDR3 protein, CDR3 DNA, J gene, clone size, V gene, D gene. A D gene is named only where the DNA matches it firmly. The size field is filled for only some rows; it gives once, few, many or a size class.

CASSLGGAVRYF	TGTGCCAGCAGCCTAGGGGGGGCTGTCAGGTATTTT	TRBJ2-3	NA	TRBV12-3/TRBV12-4	NA
CASSFSGTANTGTDTQYF	TGTGCCAGCAGCTTCAGCGGCACGGCAAACACGGGTACAGATACGCAGTATTTT	TRBJ2-3	NA	TRBV7-9	NA
CASSFGLAGGEQYF	TGTGCCAGCAGTTTCGGGCTAGCGGGAGGAGAGCAGTACTTC	TRBJ2-7	NA	TRBV27	TRBD2
CASSVPAGNEQFF	TGTGCCAGCAGCGTGCCCGCGGGGAATGAGCAGTTCTTC	TRBJ2-1	NA	TRBV9	NA
CASSQSAGVEFYNEQFF	TGTGCCAGCAGCCAATCGGCGGGGGTGGAGTTCTACAATGAGCAGTTCTTC	TRBJ2-1	NA	TRBV16	TRBD2
CASKWGRTGELFF	TGTGCCAGCAAATGGGGGAGGACCGGGGAGCTGTTTTTT	TRBJ2-2	NA	TRBV7-6	NA
CASSSNPGGAGYGYTF	TGTGCCAGCAGCTCTAATCCGGGGGGGGCCGGTTACGGCTACACCTTC	TRBJ1-2	NA	TRBV7-2	NA
CASRIQGYTEAFF	TGTGCCAGTAGGATACAGGGATACACTGAAGCTTTCTTT	TRBJ1-1	NA	TRBV19	NA
CAWSRQGNYGYTF	TGTGCCTGGAGCCGACAGGGCAACTATGGCTACACCTTC	TRBJ1-2	NA	TRBV30	TRBD1
CASSSAHGTGTDTQYF	TGTGCCAGCAGCTCAGCCCACGGGACAGGCACAGATACGCAGTATTTT	TRBJ2-3	NA	TRBV11-2	TRBD1
CASSIIRSNEKLFF	TGTGCCAGTAGTATAATAAGGAGTAATGAAAAACTGTTTTTT	TRBJ1-4	once	TRBV19	NA
CASSLVQTGSDEQYF	TGTGCCAGCAGCTTAGTGCAAACCGGGTCGGACGAGCAGTACTTC	TRBJ2-7	NA	TRBV7-9	NA
CASSVGPRGGSSYEQYF	TGTGCCAGCAGCGTAGGCCCCCGAGGGGGTAGCTCCTACGAGCAGTACTTC	TRBJ2-7	NA	TRBV9	NA
CASSFKAGESEQYF	TGTGCCAGCAGCTTCAAAGCGGGAGAAAGCGAGCAGTACTTC	TRBJ2-7	NA	TRBV7-2	TRBD2
CASSSQGSTNEKLFF	TGTGCCAGCAGCTCACAGGGCTCCACTAATGAAAAACTGTTTTTT	TRBJ1-4	NA	TRBV7-9	NA
CSASLGAAEKLFF	TGCAGTGCTAGTCTGGGGGCCGCTGAAAAACTGTTTTTT	TRBJ1-4	NA	TRBV20-1	NA
CASSLGSTSGRIYEQYF	TGTGCCAGCAGCTTAGGTTCTACTAGCGGGAGGATTTACGAGCAGTACTTC	TRBJ2-7	NA	TRBV11-2	TRBD2
CASSFGTGGPTNYGYTF	TGCGCCAGCAGCTTCGGGACAGGGGGCCCCACTAACTATGGCTACACCTTC	TRBJ1-2	NA	TRBV5-1	TRBD1
CASSVEGGGYNEQFF	TGTGCCAGCAGCGTAGAAGGGGGAGGGTACAATGAGCAGTTCTTC	TRBJ2-1	NA	TRBV9	NA
CAIRETGTEGYTF	TGTGCCATCAGGGAGACAGGGACGGAAGGCTACACCTTC	TRBJ1-2	NA	TRBV10-3	TRBD1
CASGTSGSWDTQYF	TGTGCCAGCGGGACTAGCGGGAGCTGGGATACGCAGTATTTT	TRBJ2-3	NA	TRBV3-1/TRBV3-2	TRBD2
CAWTQQGRGNTEAFF	TGTGCCTGGACCCAACAGGGCCGAGGGAACACTGAAGCTTTCTTT	TRBJ1-1	NA	TRBV30	NA
CASSTRGSYEQYF	TGTGCCAGCAGCACCAGGGGATCCTACGAGCAGTACTTC	TRBJ2-7	NA	TRBV21-1	NA
CASSSSSGGAFNEQFF	TGCGCCAGCAGCTCGTCTAGCGGGGGGGCCTTCAATGAGCAGTTCTTC	TRBJ2-1	NA	TRBV5-1	TRBD2
CATGLRGLYQPQHF	TGTGCCACGGGGCTCAGGGGGCTATATCAGCCCCAGCATTTT	TRBJ1-5	NA	TRBV15	TRBD1
CASSPAGFGASYGYTF	TGTGCCAGTAGCCCGGCCGGTTTTGGGGCTTCGTATGGCTACACCTTC	TRBJ1-2	once	TRBV19	NA